Each of the 19 T cell receptor beta chains below was sequenced from the same sample in a study of shared clonotypes between healthy human individuals. Profiled with immunoSEQ multiplex PCR; TCRdb holds only in-frame clones, not every one. The sample contains some 1,900,000 clones, roughly 95% of which appear only once. CD45RO-negative, CCR7-positively selected cells formed the naive CD8 fraction, excluding terminally differentiated effector memory CD45RA+ cells. The sequencing input was naive CD8+ T cells sorted from blood. These receptors all stem from a man between 18 and 29 years old in good health.

This chain links TRBV15 with TRBJ2-5; the match to TRBD1 covers 7 bases. Germline V gene sequence: CDR1 LNHNV, CDR2 YYDKDF (reference sequence). The CDR3 runs to 17 residues. Trimming cost V 3 bases and J 0 bases; bases outside gene matches: 10. CDR3 bases: TGTGCCACCAGCAGGACGGGGACAGAGCCGAACCAAGAGACCCAGTACTTC. Amino acid sequence: CATSRTGTEPNQETQYF.

The V gene is TRBV5-4, the J gene TRBJ1-2, with D tentatively TRBD1 (6 bases). The CDR3 spans 14 residues. V shed 3 bases and J shed 6 bases, with 15 bases lying between them. Germline values: CDR1 SGHNT, CDR2 YYREEE (reference sequence). The CDR3 protein is CASSWSGSGDGYTF. As DNA, the CDR3 is TGTGCCAGCAGCTGGTCGGGCTCAGGGGATGGCTACACCTTC.

Of note for this clone: In the same sample, other DNA sequences code for this CDR3. The rearrangement uses TRBV18 and TRBJ1-5; D unclear. Germline CDR1 reads KGHSH; CDR2 reads LQKENI. Trimming removed 3 bases from V and 0 bases from J, with 9 bases in between. The CDR3 consists of 15 residues. CDR3 nucleotide sequence: TGTGCCAGCTCACCGGACGGTTATAGCAATCAGCCCCAGCATTTT. Its translation: CASSPDGYSNQPQHF.

The chain couples TRBV7-6 to TRBJ2-1; D gene ambiguous. The CDR3 has 15 residues. CDR1 and CDR2 from the germline V gene are SGHVS and FNYEAQ. V dropped 4 bases and J dropped 0 bases, with 10 bases sitting between them. This CDR3 reads CASSSISDSYNEQFF. The CDR3, as DNA: TGTGCCAGCAGCTCCATCTCGGACTCCTACAATGAGCAGTTCTTC.

The chain is built from TRBV9 and TRBJ1-1; D is possibly TRBD1 (5 bases). V lost 0 bases and J 6 bases, leaving 9 bases between the germline ends. Germline assignment: CDR1 SGDLS and CDR2 YYNGEE. The CDR3 is 13 residues long. CDR3 region: CASSVDVGAEAFF. CDR3 DNA: TGTGCCAGCAGCGTAGATGTGGGGGCTGAAGCTTTCTTT.

The chain links TRBV7-8 to TRBJ2-5; D perhaps matches TRBD1 (6 bases). The CDR3 is made up of 13 amino acids. The germline V and J ends were trimmed by 5 bases and 7 bases, with 14 bases remaining between them. The germline V gene encodes CDR1 SGHVS and CDR2 FQNEAQ. CDR3 DNA sequence: TGTGCCAGCAGCCAGGACAGTTTCGGGACCCAGTACTTC. Translated: CASSQDSFGTQYF.

As regards this clone: The sample holds other DNA sequences that translate to the same CDR3. This chain links TRBV5-6 with TRBJ2-7; no firm D call. Germline CDR1 SGHDT, CDR2 YYEEEE. V lost 2 bases and J lost 3, with 6 bases in between. CDR3 length: 12 amino acids. The CDR3 is CASSFPGYEQYF. DNA for the CDR3: TGTGCCAGCAGCTTTCCAGGCTACGAGCAGTACTTC.

The chain combines TRBV15 with TRBJ1-3; TRBD1 is a possible D gene (5 bases). CDR1 LNHNV and CDR2 YYDKDF come from the germline V gene (reference sequence). The CDR3 consists of 15 residues. V lost 3 bases and J 7 bases, leaving 16 bases between the germline ends. CDR3 nucleotide sequence: TGTGCCACCAGCAGCCCGGAGGGGCCTTCGAACACCATATATTTT. It specifies CATSSPEGPSNTIYF. The full variable domain, completed using reference TRBV15 and TRBJ1-3, is DAMVIQNPRYQVTQFGKPVTLSCSQTLNHNVMYWYQQKSSQAPKLLFHYYDKDFNNEADTPDNFQSRRPNTSFCFLDIRSPGLGDTAMYLCATSSPEGPSNTIYFGEGSWLTVV.

Comment on this clone: This sample includes further DNA sequences coding for the same CDR3. The chain joins TRBV7-9 to TRBJ2-7; D is unresolved. Trimming left V 4 bases short and J 2 bases short, with 9 bases between. The CDR3 consists of 13 residues. CDR1 is SEHNR, CDR2 FQNEAQ, per germline (reference sequence). This CDR3 is CASSSPQTYEQYF. The CDR3 DNA reads TGTGCCAGCAGCTCGCCACAAACCTACGAGCAGTACTTC.

The gene calls are TRBV19 and TRBJ1-5; TRBD1 matches at 9 bases. Trimming cost V 2 bases and J 5 bases; bases outside gene matches: 1. The CDR3 spans 14 residues. Germline V lookup: CDR1 LNHDA, CDR2 SQIVND (reference sequence). The CDR3 DNA reads as TGTGCCAGTAGTATACGGACAGGGGATCAGCCCCAGCATTTT. Its protein is CASSIRTGDQPQHF.

The chain carries TRBV9 and TRBJ2-3; D uncertain. Per germline, CDR1 SGDLS and CDR2 YYNGEE. The CDR3 covers 16 residues. V gave up 4 bases and J gave up 1 base, with 16 bases separating them. DNA of the CDR3: TGTGCCAGCAGCCCCCAATTCGGGCAACGCACAGATACGCAGTATTTT. It encodes CASSPQFGQRTDTQYF.

The J gene is TRBJ1-3, the V gene TRBV2, with D uncertain. The CDR3 length is 18 residues. Germline CDR1 and CDR2: SNHLY and FYNNEI. Trimming cost V 1 base and J 4 bases, with 20 bases left between them. CDR3 coding DNA: TGTGCCAGCAGTGAAGATATGGAAGCGGGAGTCTGGGGAAACACCATATATTTT. Translated: CASSEDMEAGVWGNTIYF.

This rearrangement joins TRBV7-9 to TRBJ2-2; 7 nucleotides agree with TRBD1. Trimming at V came to 5 bases and at J to 4 bases, leaving 7 bases not matched to a gene. Per germline, CDR1 SEHNR and CDR2 FQNEAQ (reference sequence). There are 15 residues in the CDR3. CDR3 sequence: CASSLGTEGTGELFF. The CDR3 bases are TGTGCCAGCAGCCTAGGGACAGAAGGCACCGGGGAGCTGTTTTTT.

The rearrangement links TRBV4-2 to TRBJ2-7; 10 positions agree with TRBD2. The CDR3 length is 17 residues. Germline V CDR1 and CDR2: LGHNA, YNFKEQ. V lost 0 bases and J lost 3; bases outside the gene matches: 8. As DNA, the CDR3 is TGTGCCAGCAGCCAAGACCCCTATAGCGGGAGGCTCTACGAGCAGTACTTC. It is translated as CASSQDPYSGRLYEQYF.

The J gene is TRBJ2-1, the V gene TRBV7-2; D is perhaps TRBD1 or TRBD2 (5 bases each). Germline values: CDR1 SGHTA, CDR2 FQGNSA. Trimming took off 5 bases at V and 5 bases at J, with 13 bases between the two ends. This CDR3 contains 14 residues. DNA for the CDR3: TGTGCCAGCAGCCCGGGACGGAATAACAATGAGCAGTTCTTC. It specifies CASSPGRNNNEQFF. Complete variable domain (other parts from reference TRBV7-2 and TRBJ2-1): GAGVSQSPSNKVTEKGKDVELRCDPISGHTALYWYRQSLGQGLEFLIYFQGNSAPDKSGLPSDRFSAERTGGSVSTLTIQRTQQEDSAVYLCASSPGRNNNEQFFGPGTRLTVL.

This clone was seen only once. The V call is TRBV30, the J call TRBJ2-1; 10 nucleotides match TRBD2. The CDR3 length is 15 residues. The germline gives CDR1 GTSNPN, CDR2 SVGIG (reference sequence). V dropped 6 bases and J dropped 0; count of bases not matched to a gene: 5. The CDR3 sequence: CACDRLAGSYNEQFF. In DNA form, the CDR3 reads TGTGCCTGCGATCGACTAGCGGGCTCCTACAATGAGCAGTTCTTC.

This chain links TRBV4-1 with TRBJ2-7, with 11 bases that match TRBD1. The germline V gene encodes CDR1 MGHRA and CDR2 YSYEKL. The CDR3 extends over 16 amino acids. The ends lost 4 bases at V and 1 base at J; junction bases unmatched: 6. CDR3: CASSLTGQGVSYEQYF. CDR3 DNA sequence: TGCGCCAGCAGCCTAACGGGACAGGGGGTGTCCTACGAGCAGTACTTC.

This clone appeared once. CDR3 residues: CASSGITGNQPQHF. The CDR3 DNA reads as TGTGCCAGCAGCGGAATAACAGGGAACCAGCCCCAGCATTTT. The V gene is TRBV9, the J gene TRBJ1-5, with D perhaps matching TRBD1 (6 bases). V was trimmed by 3 bases and J by 7 bases, leaving 14 bases between them. This CDR3 has 14 amino acids. Germline assignment: CDR1 SGDLS and CDR2 YYNGEE. Using reference TRBV9 and TRBJ1-5 for the parts outside the CDR3, the full variable domain is DSGVTQTPKHLITATGQRVTLRCSPRSGDLSVYWYQQSLDQGLQFLIQYYNGEERAKGNILERFSAQQFPDLHSELNLSSLELGDSALYFCASSGITGNQPQHFGDGTRLSIL.

V and J are TRBV7-9 and TRBJ1-1; D unclear. The CDR3 is 15 residues long. Germline CDR1 reads SEHNR; CDR2 reads FQNEAQ (reference sequence). The V end lost 0 bases, the J end lost 0 bases, and 8 bases lay between the germline ends. This CDR3 reads CASSLAHGVNTEAFF. The CDR3 DNA reads as TGTGCCAGCAGCTTAGCGCATGGGGTGAACACTGAAGCTTTCTTT.